The entry below describes one T cell receptor (beta chain). There is no known antigen for this receptor. No base quality values were provided; no much bigger clone lies one nucleotide off. The CDR3 covers 14 residues, taking in both the cysteine and the phenylalanine. The retained sequence is limited to the CDR3, 42 bases, with the frame set at the first base. Unmatched junction bases come to 2, with V trimmed by 5 bases and J by 1 base. The CDR1 and CDR2 encoded by the germline V gene are MNHEY and SVGAGI. TCRbeta CDR3 regions were amplified from genomic DNA by means of the immunoSEQ Assay, a bias-controlled multiplex PCR. The paper's processing steps were these. The number of nucleated cells in each sample was estimated from the amplification of reference gene primers within the assay. Sequence reads were collapsed and filtered to measure the absolute abundance of every unique TCRbeta CDR3 rearrangement. For each sample, productive Simpson clonality was calculated by taking the square root of Simpson's diversity index across productive rearrangements. Sourced from immuneACCESS, this table was stored by TCRdb with only in-frame sequences that have V and J called. A share of the clones is absent; for the studies checked, an unresolved V gene accounts for under half, and the remainder has no known explanation. D and trimming come from the DNA, and the V and J calls and clone size come from that table. The sample has 20,000 to 30,000 clones on record, roughly 92% of them singletons. The leading ten clones occupy around 2% of the sample.

The source of the sample is a study of blood T cell repertoires in COVID-19 (dated by TCRdb to about 2020). About the investigation overall: Samples covering the acute and convalescent phases of COVID-19 were provided by collaborators in the United States, Italy and Spain. The prospective study material was composed of cDNA or gDNA derived from T cells, B-cell-depleted T cells, or PBMCs. The repertoires were released in a freely available public database intended as a resource for research on the immune response to SARS-CoV-2. The sample metadata nearly always contained a de-identified subject ID, COVID-19 status, age in years and sex. Samples were obtained from the ongoing ImmuneRACE study (first 160 participants) and from about 1,300 subjects provided by 6 global collaborators. Deeply sampled blood TCRbeta repertoires from subjects exposed to, actively infected with, or recovered from COVID-19 were included in the dataset. Where HLA class I and class II types were available, the types were taken from metadata supplied by the sample provider, not from assay-based typing. Paper-wide results and their limitations: Clinical and demographic metadata were provided uncurated, with the amount varying by source and participant.

The collaborating institutions used their own protocols to collect whole blood in K2EDTA tubes. For TCRbeta analysis, collaborators shipped samples as frozen whole blood, isolated PBMCs, or DNA extracted from either of those sample types. The sequencing input was peripheral blood. This clonotype was obtained from a human donor in a cohort sampled during active COVID-19. This chain joins TRBV6-5 to TRBJ1-5; 7 junctional bases match TRBD1. The CDR3 protein sequence reads: CASSTQGSNQPQHF. Read as DNA, the sequence is TGTGCCAGCAGTACACAGGGGAGCAATCAGCCCCAGCATTTT.